Below are 22 T cell receptor beta chains sequenced from a single sample in a study of blood T cell repertoires in COVID-19. Clones were read by immunoSEQ multiplex PCR, and TCRdb kept only the in-frame ones, dropping some. The sample contains about 380,000 clones, around 89% of which appear only once. Material: PBMCs or T cells enriched from blood (not recorded which). The receptors were gathered from a woman under 30 who had recovered from COVID-19.

The V gene is TRBV18, the J gene TRBJ2-7, with D possibly TRBD2 on 6 matching bases. This CDR3 is 13 amino acids long. The germline gives CDR1 KGHSH, CDR2 LQKENI. Deletions cut 6 bases from V and 3 bases from J, with 12 bases between. This CDR3 is CASSGGERYEQYF. For the CDR3, the DNA is TGTGCCAGCTCGGGCGGGGAACGCTACGAGCAGTACTTC.

In this sample, this clone turned up once. The chain couples TRBV7-8 to TRBJ2-5; D is perhaps TRBD2 (5 bases). V was shortened by 3 bases and J by 1 base, with 9 bases between the two germline ends. The CDR3 loop spans 14 amino acids. Per germline, CDR1 SGHVS and CDR2 FQNEAQ. The CDR3 region has the DNA TGTGCCAGCAGCTTTAGCGTAACCCAAGAGACCCAGTACTTC. This gives the protein CASSFSVTQETQYF.

V gene TRBV30 combines with J gene TRBJ1-2; 10 bases align to TRBD1. V shed 2 bases, J shed 7 bases, and the junction held 4 bases outside the gene matches. The CDR3 consists of 13 residues. From germline, CDR1 is GTSNPN and CDR2 SVGIG (reference sequence). The CDR3 DNA reads as TGTGCCTGGAGTACCGGGACAGGGGCTGGCTACACCTTC. Amino acid sequence: CAWSTGTGAGYTF.

The J gene is TRBJ2-3, the V gene TRBV20-1, with no clear D. The CDR3 contains 11 residues. Trimming left V 4 bases short and J 5 bases short, with 7 bases between. The germline V gene has CDR1 DFQATT and CDR2 SNEGSKA (reference sequence). CDR3 in amino acids: CSANFKDTQYF. In DNA, the CDR3 is TGCAGTGCTAATTTTAAAGATACGCAGTATTTT.

Worth noting for this clone: Distinct nucleotide sequences in the sample also encode this CDR3. This chain connects TRBV7-2 to TRBJ1-3; no reliable D call. The V gene's germline CDR1 is SGHTA and CDR2 FQGNSA. Deletions cut 5 bases from V and 1 base from J, with 12 bases between. This CDR3 is 15 amino acids long. The chain's CDR3 is CASSPRGQSGNTIYF. The CDR3 DNA reads as TGTGCCAGCAGCCCCCGGGGTCAATCTGGAAACACCATATATTTT.

The DNA for the CDR3 is TGTGCCTGGAGTTGGGGGGGGGCGAAGGGCAATCAGCCCCAGCATTTT. It is translated as CAWSWGGAKGNQPQHF. The chain couples TRBV30 to TRBJ1-5, with D possibly being TRBD1 (6 bases). V gave up 2 bases and J gave up 2 bases, with 16 bases separating them. The V gene's germline CDR1 is GTSNPN and CDR2 SVGIG (reference sequence). The CDR3 is 16 amino acids. The full variable domain, completed using reference TRBV30 and TRBJ1-5, is SQTIHQWPATLVQPVGSPLSLECTVEGTSNPNLYWYRQAAGRGLQLLFYSVGIGQISSEVPQNLSASRPQDRQFILSSKKLLLSDSGFYLCAWSWGGAKGNQPQHFGDGTRLSIL.

This clone occurred once. V usage is TRBV6-2 or TRBV6-3 and J usage is TRBJ2-5; 8 bases are shared with TRBD2. Per the germline V gene, CDR1 is MNHEY and CDR2 is SVGEGT. V shed 5 bases and J 1 base; nucleotides not matched to a gene: 6. The CDR3 extends over 15 amino acids. CDR3 residues: CASSLSGAVQETQYF. The CDR3 DNA sequence: TGTGCCAGCAGTCTTAGCGGGGCCGTCCAAGAGACCCAGTACTTC.

This clone was recorded only once. The chain has TRBV29-1 and TRBJ2-1; TRBD1 might be the D (5 bases). V lost 7 bases and J lost 2, with 12 bases in between. Per the germline V gene, CDR1 is SQVTM and CDR2 is ANQGSEA. The CDR3 has 13 residues. The CDR3 reads CSASTVTYNEQFF. The CDR3 coding sequence is TGCAGCGCCTCGACAGTTACCTACAATGAGCAGTTCTTC.

Note on this clone: Other nucleotide sequences in the sample specify the same CDR3. This rearrangement joins TRBV5-1 to TRBJ2-4; D not certain. Germline V gene sequence: CDR1 SGHRS, CDR2 YFSETQ. The V gene lost 4 bases and the J gene lost 0 bases, with 8 bases spanning the gap. The CDR3 has 14 residues. CDR3 protein: CASSLTIAKNIQYF. CDR3 DNA: TGCGCCAGCAGCCTGACAATAGCCAAAAACATTCAGTACTTC. Complete variable domain (other parts from reference TRBV5-1 and TRBJ2-4): KAGVTQTPRYLIKTRGQQVTLSCSPISGHRSVSWYQQTPGQGLQFLFEYFSETQRNKGNFPGRFSGRQFSNSRSEMNVSTLELGDSALYLCASSLTIAKNIQYFGAGTRLSVL.

This sequence joins TRBV4-1 and TRBJ1-4; 12 positions match TRBD1. Trimming cost V 6 bases and J 4 bases; bases outside gene matches: 9. CDR1 and CDR2 from the germline V gene are MGHRA and YSYEKL. The CDR3 contains 17 residues. CDR3 residues: CASSRAGQGAGNEKLFF. DNA for the CDR3: TGCGCCAGCAGTCGTGCGGGACAGGGGGCGGGTAATGAAAAACTGTTTTTT.

This chain joins TRBV25-1 and TRBJ1-6, with D maybe TRBD1 (6 bases). This CDR3 has 15 amino acids. The germline V gene has CDR1 MGHDK and CDR2 SYGVNS. Deletions cut 8 bases from V and 9 bases from J, with 20 bases between. The CDR3 DNA sequence: TGTGCCAGCGCCTTTATGGGACAACGCGGTTCACCCCTCCACTTT. The encoded protein is CASAFMGQRGSPLHF. The whole variable domain, remainder taken from reference TRBV25-1 and TRBJ1-6, is EADIYQTPRYLVIGTGKKITLECSQTMGHDKMYWYQQDPGMELHLIHYSYGVNSTEKGDLSSESTVSRIRTEHFPLTLESARPSHTSQYLCASAFMGQRGSPLHFGNGTRLTVT.

The chain recombines TRBV20-1 with TRBJ1-3; D is unresolved. The CDR3 loop spans 14 amino acids. Germline CDR1 and CDR2: DFQATT and SNEGSKA (reference sequence). Trimming left V 3 bases short and J 4 bases short, with 13 bases between. The chain's CDR3 is CSASFEQRGNTIYF. The CDR3 DNA sequence: TGCAGTGCTAGTTTCGAGCAACGAGGAAACACCATATATTTT.

V and J are TRBV6-5 and TRBJ2-1; 9 nucleotides agree with TRBD2. Per germline, CDR1 MNHEY and CDR2 SVGAGI. CDR3 size: 13 residues. Germline trimming cut 2 bases from V and 14 bases from J; bases unmatched to any gene: 7. CDR3: CASSYGTSSFKFF. Here the CDR3 DNA reads TGTGCCAGCAGTTACGGGACTAGCTCCTTTAAGTTCTTC.

CDR3 region: CASSSREYATEAFF. CDR3 DNA sequence: TGCGCCAGCAGCTCCCGTGAGTATGCCACTGAAGCTTTCTTT. This rearrangement joins TRBV5-1 to TRBJ1-1; D unresolved. The CDR3 is 14 residues long. V was clipped by 3 bases and J by 4 bases, with 13 bases between them. Germline V gene sequence: CDR1 SGHRS, CDR2 YFSETQ.

The rearrangement links TRBV5-1 to TRBJ2-7; 8 bases agree with TRBD1. The germline V gene has CDR1 SGHRS and CDR2 YFSETQ. V shed 3 bases and J 2 bases; nucleotides not matched to a gene: 7. This CDR3 region has 15 residues. The CDR3 DNA sequence: TGCGCCAGCAGCTGGACGGGACAGGTCACCTACGAGCAGTACTTC. This encodes CASSWTGQVTYEQYF.

The chain couples TRBV6-5 to TRBJ1-6, with 7 positions matching TRBD1. The CDR3 runs to 13 residues. Germline V gene sequence: CDR1 MNHEY, CDR2 SVGAGI. The J segment lost 10 bases and the V segment lost 10 bases, leaving 10 bases of the junction unmatched. DNA for the CDR3: TGTGCCACCCACGAGACAGGGAGATCACCCCTCCACTTT. It yields the protein CATHETGRSPLHF.

V gene TRBV6-1 combines with J gene TRBJ1-2; D not resolved. The CDR3 runs 16 residues. With 4 bases removed from V and 0 bases from J, the gap between germline ends came to 15 bases. CDR1 is MNHNS and CDR2 is SASEGT in the germline V gene. The CDR3 DNA reads TGTGCCAGCAGTGGCCGCCACCTGAGTGCTAACTATGGCTACACCTTC. It yields the protein CASSGRHLSANYGYTF.

V and J are TRBV6-1 and TRBJ2-7; no firm D call. The V end was cut by 0 bases, the J end by 3 bases, with 6 bases between. CDR3 length: 13 amino acids. Germline V gene data show CDR1 as MNHNS and CDR2 as SASEGT. CDR3 nucleotide sequence: TGTGCCAGCAGTGAAGCGCGAGTCTACGAGCAGTACTTC. This encodes CASSEARVYEQYF.

The chain links TRBV19 to TRBJ1-2; possibly TRBD1 for D (5 bases). The CDR3 runs to 15 residues. The V end lost 0 bases, the J end lost 4 bases, and 12 bases lay between the germline ends. Looked up from germline, CDR1 is LNHDA and CDR2 is SQIVND (reference sequence). The CDR3 sequence: CASSIDKTGPYGYTF. CDR3 nucleotides: TGTGCCAGTAGTATAGATAAAACAGGACCCTATGGCTACACCTTC. The variable domain in full, with the rest retrieved from reference TRBV19 and TRBJ1-2, is DGGITQSPKYLFRKEGQNVTLSCEQNLNHDAMYWYRQDPGQGLRLIYYSQIVNDFQKGDIAEGYSVSREKKESFPLTVTSAQKNPTAFYLCASSIDKTGPYGYTFGSGTRLTVV.

The chain links TRBV29-1 to TRBJ1-1, with D possibly matching TRBD1 (5 bases). Between the trimmed V and J ends, which lost 0 bases and 5 bases, there was a span of 13 bases. The CDR3 totals 14 residues. CDR1 is SQVTM, CDR2 ANQGSEA, per germline. CDR3 in amino acids: CSVEDRGSGTEAFF. In nucleotides, the CDR3 is TGCAGCGTTGAAGATCGTGGATCAGGGACTGAAGCTTTCTTT.

The V and J genes are TRBV10-2 and TRBJ1-5; 8 positions agree with TRBD1. The CDR3 has 14 residues. Germline-derived CDR1 and CDR2 are WSHSY and SAAADI. J lost 5 bases, V lost 6 bases, and 6 bases had no gene match. CDR3 amino acids: CASRETGVDQPQHF. The DNA for the CDR3 is TGCGCCAGCAGGGAGACAGGGGTTGATCAGCCCCAGCATTTT.

The rearrangement links TRBV6-1 to TRBJ2-3; a possible D gene is TRBD1 (5 bases). Trimming took 1 base from V and 0 from J, leaving 8 bases between them. This CDR3 has 15 residues. Germline-derived CDR1 and CDR2 are MNHNS and SASEGT. The CDR3: CASSEVQGSTDTQYF. The CDR3, as DNA: TGTGCCAGCAGTGAAGTGCAGGGAAGCACAGATACGCAGTATTTT.